This entry is about one T cell receptor (beta chain). Its antigen is currently unknown. This record comes from a study of tumor-infiltrating lymphocytes in primary liver carcinoma. Co-extraction yielded RNA and DNA from around 20-30 mg of unsorted bulk tissue. Study results and limitations: Appearing in all five tumor regions was true of only about 7-24% of top clones.

Trimming left V 6 bases short and J 4 bases short, with 22 bases between. This CDR3 is 16 amino acids long. Germline values: CDR1 SQVTM, CDR2 ANQGSEA. With 400 to 550 ng total RNA as template and a constant-region primer, TCR beta cDNA was made. Libraries for TCR beta were built through three nested multiplex PCR rounds, which together made up a slightly modified ARM-PCR procedure. It was with TRBV1-TRBV30 forward primers and a C-beta reverse primer that the first two PCR rounds were run, at roughly 11 cycles each. TCRdb used MiXCR to reprocess the multiplex PCR reads, holding one entry per CDR3 protein. This sample has 50,000 to 60,000 distinct CDR3 sequences, with around 77% found just once.

The sequence derives from a man aged 35-49 years with primary liver carcinoma and hepatitis B virus infection. The chain carries TRBV29-1 and TRBJ2-1; tentative D call: TRBD2 (5 bases). The sample comprised liver tumor tissue from sampling region 5. The subset is: tumor region T5, tumor centre. The CDR3 is CSVGYRAASTYNEQFF. The CDR3 DNA reads as TGCAGCGTCGGGTACAGAGCGGCATCCACATACAATGAGCAGTTCTTC.